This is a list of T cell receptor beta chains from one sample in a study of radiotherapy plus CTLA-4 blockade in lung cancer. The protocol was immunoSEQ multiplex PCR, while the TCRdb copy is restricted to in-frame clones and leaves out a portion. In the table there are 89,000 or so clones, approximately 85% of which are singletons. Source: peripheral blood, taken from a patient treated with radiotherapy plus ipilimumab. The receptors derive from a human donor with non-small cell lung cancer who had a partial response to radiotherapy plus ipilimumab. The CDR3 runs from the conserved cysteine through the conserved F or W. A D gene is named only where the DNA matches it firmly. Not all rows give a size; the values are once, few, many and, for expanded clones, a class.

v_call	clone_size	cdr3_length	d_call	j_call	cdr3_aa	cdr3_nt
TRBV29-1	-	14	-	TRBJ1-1	CSVENPGEFTEAFF	TGCAGCGTTGAAAACCCAGGGGAGTTCACTGAAGCTTTCTTT
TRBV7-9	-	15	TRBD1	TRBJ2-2	CASSIDRGRTGELFF	TGTGCCAGCAGCATCGACAGGGGCCGCACCGGGGAGCTGTTTTTT
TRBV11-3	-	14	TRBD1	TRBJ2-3	CASSLGQGADTQYF	TGTGCCAGCAGCTTGGGACAGGGGGCAGATACGCAGTATTTT
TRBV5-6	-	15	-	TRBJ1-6	CASSLTPPDNSPLHF	TGTGCCAGCAGCTTGACCCCCCCAGATAATTCACCCCTCCACTTT
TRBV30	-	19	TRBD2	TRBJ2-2	CAWSPRPGLAGGAGGELFF	TGTGCCTGGAGTCCACGACCGGGACTAGCGGGAGGCGCCGGCGGGGAGCTGTTTTTT
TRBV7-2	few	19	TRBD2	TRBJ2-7	CASSLLGTSGLGGSYEQYF	TGTGCCAGCAGCTTATTGGGGACTAGCGGTTTGGGGGGCTCCTACGAGCAGTACTTC
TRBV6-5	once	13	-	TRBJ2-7	CASGPGDPYEQYF	TGTGCCAGCGGCCCGGGGGACCCCTACGAGCAGTACTTC
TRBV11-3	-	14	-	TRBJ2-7	CASSLEGDSYEQYF	TGTGCCAGCAGCTTAGAGGGTGACAGCTACGAGCAGTACTTC
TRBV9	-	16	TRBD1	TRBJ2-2	CASSVATGGAAGELFF	TGTGCCAGCAGCGTAGCGACAGGGGGCGCGGCCGGGGAGCTGTTTTTT
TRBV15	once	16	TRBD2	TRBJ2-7	CATSLLLAGDGYEQYF	TGTGCCACCAGCCTCTTACTAGCGGGAGATGGCTACGAGCAGTACTTC
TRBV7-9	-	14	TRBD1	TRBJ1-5	CASSLSTGDQPQHF	TGTGCCAGCAGCTTATCAACAGGGGACCAGCCCCAGCATTTT
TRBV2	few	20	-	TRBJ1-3	CASSEALYRTASISGNTIYF	TGTGCCAGCAGTGAAGCGCTTTACAGGACAGCCAGTATCTCTGGAAACACCATATATTTT
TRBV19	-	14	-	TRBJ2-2	CASSIIGDTGELFF	TGTGCCAGTAGTATAATCGGGGACACCGGGGAGCTGTTTTTT
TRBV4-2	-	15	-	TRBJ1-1	CASSQGRFPNTEAFF	TGTGCCAGCAGCCAAGGGAGGTTCCCGAACACTGAAGCTTTCTTT
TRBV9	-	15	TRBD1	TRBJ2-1	CASSVAGTGGGEQFF	TGTGCCAGCAGCGTAGCAGGGACAGGGGGCGGTGAGCAGTTCTTC